The 4 T cell receptor beta chains reported below all come from one sample, sequenced in a study of Graves' ophthalmopathy and Graves' hyperthyroidism (dated by TCRdb to the late 2010s). For sequencing, an Illumina HiSeq 2000 was employed. TCR beta CDR3 regions were amplified from RNA transcripts for repertoire sequencing. A first-round RT-PCR used HTBI primers with the Qiagen OneStep RT-PCR kit, followed by a second-round multiplex PCR, size selection and purification. In TCRdb, the public reads were trimmed at Q25 with fastp and aligned with MiXCR, with productive beta chains retained. Rows are combined by CDR3 protein, so each entry shows the most common genes and DNA. The sample table records about 590,000 distinct CDR3 sequences; roughly 39% of these occur just once. The ten top clones hold around 4% of the sample. Sequencing was carried out using peripheral blood or thyroid tissue (not recorded which). These receptor sequences come from an adult man with Graves' hyperthyroidism.

The chain combines TRBV7-2 with TRBJ2-7; 7 nucleotides agree with TRBD1. After removal of 6 bases from V and 5 bases from J, the junction contained 7 bases not matched to a gene. This CDR3 comprises 13 residues. Per germline, CDR1 SGHTA and CDR2 FQGNSA. The CDR3 reads CASRRTGGHEQYF. The DNA of the CDR3 is TGTGCCAGCAGGCGGACAGGTGGTCACGAGCAGTACTTC.

A remark on this clonotype: A read error may be the cause here, since a much bigger clone is one base away. The conserved phenylalanine or tryptophan is not found at the CDR3 terminus, so this likely reflects a read error. The chain recombines TRBV2 with TRBJ1-1; D call uncertain. V lost 5 bases, J lost 2 bases, and 18 bases lay in between. The germline V gene has CDR1 SNHLY and CDR2 FYNNEI. The CDR3 has 16 amino acids. The CDR3 bases are TGTGCCAGCAGTTCCCGCCGGGTGGGCGTTAACACTGAAGCTTTCCTT. Translated, it gives CASSSRRVGVNTEAFL.

The chain uses TRBV5-4 and TRBJ1-2; D is undetermined. This CDR3 region has 12 residues. V lost 2 bases and J lost 4, with 6 bases in between. Germline loops: CDR1 SGHNT, CDR2 YYREEE (reference sequence). CDR3 DNA sequence: TGTGCCAGCAGCTTAAACCTCTATGGCTACACCTTC. Translating gives CASSLNLYGYTF.

The sample holds many counts of this clonotype. The CDR3 nucleotides read TGTGCCAGCAGCTTATCTAGCGGGAGGCGGAACACCGGGGAGCTGTTTTTT. Translating gives CASSLSSGRRNTGELFF. V gene TRBV7-9 combines with J gene TRBJ2-2; 11 bases map to TRBD2. Germline V CDR1 and CDR2: SEHNR, FQNEAQ (reference sequence). V lost 2 bases and J lost 1; bases outside the gene matches: 3. The CDR3 loop spans 17 amino acids.